The 24 T cell receptor beta chains below all came from one sample that was sequenced in a study of OX40 agonist ivuxolimab in advanced cancers. The assay was immunoSEQ multiplex PCR, and TCRdb's table has in-frame clones only and misses some. Counted here are roughly 87,000 clones, about 90% occurring once; the ten biggest clones make up under 9.5%. This sample comprised CD4+ or CD8+ T cells sorted from blood, obtained in a trial of the OX40 agonist ivuxolimab. Receptors originate from an adult with an advanced solid tumor such as melanoma, head and neck, liver or kidney cancer.

This clone is a singleton in its sample. This chain uses TRBV4-3 with TRBJ2-3; D possibly corresponds to TRBD2 (5 bases). CDR1 is LGHNA and CDR2 is YSLEER in the germline V gene. This CDR3 has 17 residues. V was clipped by 5 bases and J by 0 bases, with 18 bases between them. The CDR3 nucleotides are TGCGCCAGCAGCGAAGTTTGGGCGGGCGCTAGCACAGATACGCAGTATTTT. It encodes CASSEVWAGASTDTQYF.

The chain couples TRBV4-1 to TRBJ1-3, with D uncertain. Trimming left V 0 bases short and J 1 base short, with 7 bases between. CDR3 length equals 15 residues. The germline CDR1 and CDR2 sequences are MGHRA and YSYEKL. The CDR3 nucleotides read TGCGCCAGCAGCCAAGATGCGGGGTCTGGAAACACCATATATTTT. Its translation is CASSQDAGSGNTIYF.

This chain connects TRBV5-6 to TRBJ1-5; a weak D match, TRBD1 (5 bases). There are 15 residues in the CDR3. Looked up from germline, CDR1 is SGHDT and CDR2 is YYEEEE. V lost 3 bases to trimming and J lost 7 bases, with 17 bases between them. The CDR3 nucleotides read TGTGCCAGCAGCTCTAGGGGTAGGAGTCGACAGCCCCAGCATTTT. It yields the protein CASSSRGRSRQPQHF.

V gene TRBV6-5 combines with J gene TRBJ2-1; D remains ambiguous. V lost 4 bases and J 5 bases, leaving 12 bases between the germline ends. Germline CDR1 reads MNHEY; CDR2 reads SVGAGI. The CDR3 loop spans 14 amino acids. This CDR3 reads CASSSLTPDNEQFF. The CDR3 bases are TGTGCCAGCAGTTCCCTGACCCCAGACAATGAGCAGTTCTTC.

The chain joins TRBV25-1 to TRBJ2-3, with D hard to call. The CDR3 has 13 amino acids. The germline V and J ends were trimmed by 1 base and 5 bases, with 7 bases remaining between them. Germline-derived CDR1 and CDR2 are MGHDK and SYGVNS. The CDR3 coding sequence is TGTGCCAGCAGTGAATCCCCCGGAGATACGCAGTATTTT. Translated, it gives CASSESPGDTQYF. The variable domain in full, completed from reference TRBV25-1 and TRBJ2-3, reads EADIYQTPRYLVIGTGKKITLECSQTMGHDKMYWYQQDPGMELHLIHYSYGVNSTEKGDLSSESTVSRIRTEHFPLTLESARPSHTSQYLCASSESPGDTQYFGPGTRLTVL.

The V gene is TRBV28, the J gene TRBJ1-2, with D tentatively TRBD1 (6 bases). The CDR3 is 16 residues long. Germline-derived CDR1 and CDR2 are MDHEN and SYDVKM. The V gene lost 3 bases and the J gene lost 4 bases, with 18 bases spanning the gap. The chain's CDR3 is CASSFLLGGGFYGYTF. DNA of the CDR3: TGTGCCAGCAGTTTCCTCCTCGGAGGGGGGTTCTATGGCTACACCTTC.

The rearrangement joins TRBV13 to TRBJ2-7; TRBD1 aligns across 8 bases. Germline CDR1 PRHDT, CDR2 FYEKMQ (reference sequence). V was clipped by 4 bases and J by 7 bases; unmatched bases: 6. This CDR3 comprises 13 residues. The CDR3 here is CASSSGQGWEQYV. CDR3 DNA: TGTGCCAGCAGCTCCGGACAGGGTTGGGAGCAGTACGTC.

J is TRBJ1-1 and V is TRBV21-1. TRBV21-1 is marked as a pseudogene. The CDR3 runs 13 residues. The CDR3 DNA reads as TGTGCCAGCAGCAAGCCGGGACCTATTGAAGCTTTCTTT. It specifies CASSKPGPIEAFF.

Points on this clone: Relative to the germline gene, one junction end is altered; a read error may explain this. The chain couples TRBV7-7 to TRBJ2-3, with no clear D. The CDR3 length is 17 residues. From germline, CDR1 is SSHAT and CDR2 FNYEAQ (reference sequence). CDR3 DNA sequence: TGTGCTAGCAGCCCTCTCTATGGTATCTCTAGCACAGATACGCAGTATTTT. This translates into CASSPLYGISSTDTQYF.

The J gene is TRBJ2-1, the V gene TRBV28, with unresolved D. The V and J ends lost 3 bases and 4 bases respectively, with 7 bases between them. The germline V gene has CDR1 MDHEN and CDR2 SYDVKM. This CDR3 comprises 13 residues. DNA for the CDR3: TGTGCCAGCAGTTTGGGCAAGTACAATGAGCAGTTCTTC. Protein: CASSLGKYNEQFF. Full variable domain (outside the CDR3, taken from reference TRBV28 and TRBJ2-1): DVKVTQSSRYLVKRTGEKVFLECVQDMDHENMFWYRQDPGLGLRLIYFSYDVKMKEKGDIPEGYSVSREKKERFSLILESASTNQTSMYLCASSLGKYNEQFFGPGTRLTVL.

The chain combines TRBV30 with TRBJ1-5; tentatively, D is TRBD1 (5 bases). Germline lookup yields CDR1 GTSNPN and CDR2 SVGIG (reference sequence). The CDR3 loop spans 14 amino acids. With 3 bases removed from V and 5 bases from J, the gap between germline ends came to 14 bases. CDR3 in amino acids: CAWRNPGTDQPQHF. DNA of the CDR3: TGTGCCTGGAGAAACCCTGGGACCGATCAGCCCCAGCATTTT.

This chain uses TRBV14 with TRBJ2-3, with 10 bases lining up with TRBD2. Trimming took 2 bases from V and 4 from J; bases not matched to a gene: 12. The CDR3 is 18 amino acids. Germline V gene sequence: CDR1 SGHDN, CDR2 FVKESK. In DNA, the CDR3 is TGTGCCAGCAGCCAAAGACCCGGTCTAGCGGGAGTAGCAGATACGCAGTATTTT. This codes for CASSQRPGLAGVADTQYF.

The V and J genes are TRBV30 and TRBJ2-3; D is undetermined. The CDR3 spans 14 residues. Per the germline V gene, CDR1 is GTSNPN and CDR2 is SVGIG (reference sequence). Between the trimmed V and J ends, which lost 3 bases and 0 bases, there was a span of 10 bases. The CDR3 reads CAWRVEFSTDTQYF. The CDR3 DNA is TGTGCCTGGAGGGTCGAATTTAGCACAGATACGCAGTATTTT.

V and J are TRBV30 and TRBJ1-5; D gene unclear. CDR1 GTSNPN and CDR2 SVGIG come from the germline V gene (reference sequence). V shed 2 bases and J shed 4 bases, with 9 bases lying between them. The length of the CDR3 is 13 residues. In DNA form, the CDR3 reads TGTGCCTGGAGTTTCGGACGGAATCAGCCCCAGCATTTT. Protein product: CAWSFGRNQPQHF.

The rearrangement joins TRBV7-2 to TRBJ1-3; a possible D gene is TRBD1 (6 bases). The V gene lost 5 bases and the J gene lost 8 bases, with 16 bases spanning the gap. The CDR3 length is 14 residues. Germline values: CDR1 SGHTA, CDR2 FQGNSA. This CDR3 reads CASSRDIRPDTIYF. In nucleotides, the CDR3 is TGTGCCAGCAGCCGGGACATTCGACCGGACACCATATATTTT.

The genes are TRBV13 and TRBJ2-1, with 10 bases lining up with TRBD1. The CDR3 has 15 amino acids. Germline lookup yields CDR1 PRHDT and CDR2 FYEKMQ (reference sequence). Germline trimming cut 5 bases from V and 6 bases from J; bases unmatched to any gene: 7. The DNA for the CDR3 is TGTGCCAGCAGCGACAGGGGGCGAGGGTTCAATGAGCAGTTCTTC. It is translated as CASSDRGRGFNEQFF.

The gene calls are TRBV5-1 and TRBJ2-5; either TRBD1 or TRBD2 may fit D (5 bases each). The CDR3 extends over 13 amino acids. From germline, CDR1 is SGHRS and CDR2 YFSETQ. The V gene lost 3 bases and the J gene lost 3 bases, with 9 bases spanning the gap. The CDR3 is CASSSGAEETQYF. The DNA of the CDR3 is TGCGCCAGCAGCTCCGGGGCGGAAGAGACCCAGTACTTC.

The chain carries TRBV12-2 and TRBJ1-1. TRBV12-2 constitutes a pseudogene. The CDR3 extends over 14 amino acids. The CDR3 region has the DNA TGTGCAAGTCGCGAAGGCAGGAGGAACACTGAAGCTTTCTTT. This sequence encodes CASREGRRNTEAFF.

The V and J genes are TRBV30 and TRBJ2-3; 9 nucleotides agree with TRBD2. V shed 5 bases, J shed 7 bases, and the junction held 10 bases outside the gene matches. The germline gives CDR1 GTSNPN, CDR2 SVGIG (reference sequence). The CDR3 spans 14 residues. The DNA for the CDR3 is TGTGCCTGGGGACCGGGACTAGCTGTACATACGCAGTATTTT. This translates into CAWGPGLAVHTQYF.

This clone was observed many times. The chain carries TRBV2 and TRBJ2-7, with D unclear. This CDR3 is built from 12 residues. Germline V gene lookup returns CDR1 SNHLY and CDR2 FYNNEI. Between the trimmed V and J ends, which lost 2 bases and 1 base, there was a span of 3 bases. CDR3 nucleotide sequence: TGTGCCAGCAGTGAAATATCCTACGAGCAGTACGTC. This gives the protein CASSEISYEQYV.

The V gene is TRBV28, the J gene TRBJ2-4; D call uncertain. The CDR3 runs to 14 residues. CDR1 and CDR2 (germline): MDHEN, SYDVKM. V lost 10 bases, J lost 0 bases, and 13 bases lay in between. DNA for the CDR3: TGTGCCACCGAAGAGAGGCTAGCCAAAAACATTCAGTACTTC. Amino acid sequence: CATEERLAKNIQYF.

The J gene is TRBJ1-5, the V gene TRBV30; TRBD1 matches 8 bases. CDR1 GTSNPN and CDR2 SVGIG come from the germline V gene (reference sequence). This CDR3 is 14 amino acids long. Trimming took 5 bases from V and 2 from J; bases not matched to a gene: 5. The DNA of the CDR3 is TGTGCCTGGGATCAGGGGGCGGGCAATCAGCCCCAGCATTTT. Its protein product is CAWDQGAGNQPQHF.

The gene calls are TRBV6-6 and TRBJ2-1; 10 bases map to TRBD2. From germline, CDR1 is MNHNY and CDR2 SVGAGI (reference sequence). This CDR3 spans 16 amino acids. Trimming cost V 0 bases and J 7 bases; bases outside gene matches: 6. CDR3 region: CASSYSPSGGANEQFF. The CDR3 region has the DNA TGTGCCAGCAGTTACTCGCCCAGCGGGGGGGCTAATGAGCAGTTCTTC.

The chain is built from TRBV10-3 and TRBJ1-1; no reliable D call. This CDR3 has 14 residues. Trimming shortened V by 4 bases and J by 3 bases, and 12 bases separated the two germline ends. The germline V gene has CDR1 ENHRY and CDR2 SYGVKD. The chain's CDR3 is CAISASVTDTEAFF. CDR3 in DNA: TGTGCCATCAGTGCCAGCGTTACGGACACTGAAGCTTTCTTT.